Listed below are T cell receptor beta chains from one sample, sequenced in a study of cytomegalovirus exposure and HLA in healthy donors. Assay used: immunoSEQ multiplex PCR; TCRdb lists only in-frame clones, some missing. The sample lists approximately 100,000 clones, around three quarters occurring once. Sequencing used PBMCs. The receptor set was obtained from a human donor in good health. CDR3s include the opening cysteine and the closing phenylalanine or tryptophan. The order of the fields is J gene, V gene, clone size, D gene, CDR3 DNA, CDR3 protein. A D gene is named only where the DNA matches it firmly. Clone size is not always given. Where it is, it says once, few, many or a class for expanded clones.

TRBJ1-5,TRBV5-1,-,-,TGCGCCAGCAGCTTGGATGGGGGGTTTCAGCCCCAGCATTTT,CASSLDGGFQPQHF
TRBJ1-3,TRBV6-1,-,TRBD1,TGTGCCAGCAGTGTTGGGACAGCGTCTGGAAACACCATATATTTT,CASSVGTASGNTIYF
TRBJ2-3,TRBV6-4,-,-,TGTGCCAGCAGGCAGGGTGGCACAGATACGCAGTATTTT,CASRQGGTDTQYF
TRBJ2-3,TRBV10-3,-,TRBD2,TGTGCCATCAGTGAGTCGATGGTCGAGCGGGGGGACACAGATACGCAGTATTTT,CAISESMVERGDTDTQYF
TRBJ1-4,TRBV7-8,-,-,TGTGCCAGCAGACCCAGCGGACAGTCTAAACTGTTTTTT,CASRPSGQSKLFF
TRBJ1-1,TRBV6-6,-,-,TGTGCCAGCAGGGAACAGGGGAACACTGAAGCTTTCTTT,CASREQGNTEAFF
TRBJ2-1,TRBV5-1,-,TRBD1,TGCGCCAGCAGCTTGGGTCGGGGCGGGACAGGGGGGATCGGTGAGCAGTTCTTC,CASSLGRGGTGGIGEQFF
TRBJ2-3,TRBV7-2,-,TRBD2,TGTGCCAGCAGCCGGGGGGGAACGTCTAGCACAGATACGCAGTATTTT,CASSRGGTSSTDTQYF
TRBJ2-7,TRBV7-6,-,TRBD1,TGTGCCAGCAGCCCCGGTACAGGGGGATTGCAGTACTTC,CASSPGTGGLQYF
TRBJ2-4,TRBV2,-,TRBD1,TGTGCCAGCAGTGACGTTGGGACAGGGCACATTCAGTACTTC,CASSDVGTGHIQYF
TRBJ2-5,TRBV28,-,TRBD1,TGTGCCAGCAGTTTAGGTTGGGGACAGGTGAACCGGCAAGAGACCCAGTACTTC,CASSLGWGQVNRQETQYF
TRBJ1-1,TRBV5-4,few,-,TGTGCCAGCAGCCTTGGGGGGGCTGTGAACACTGAAGCTTTCTTT,CASSLGGAVNTEAFF
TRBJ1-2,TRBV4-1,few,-,TGCGCCAGCAGCCCGATCAGAAAAATCTATGGCTACACCTTC,CASSPIRKIYGYTF
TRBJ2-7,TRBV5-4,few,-,TGTGCCAGCAGCTTGGGACAGAGCGAGCAGTACTTC,CASSLGQSEQYF
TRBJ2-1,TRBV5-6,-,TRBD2,TGTGCCAGCAGCTTACCCGGGACTAACAGAAATCAGCAGTTCTTC,CASSLPGTNRNQQFF
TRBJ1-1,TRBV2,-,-,TGTGCCAGCAGTGCCTCCAGGGCTGAAGCTTTCTTT,CASSASRAEAFF
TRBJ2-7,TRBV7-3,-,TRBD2,TGTGCCAGCAGCTTTAGCGGGGGGGCGGCCGAGCAGTACTTC,CASSFSGGAAEQYF
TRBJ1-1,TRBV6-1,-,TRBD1,TGTGCCAGAAGGGGTCCGGGACAGGGGGCAACTGAAGCTTTCTTT,CARRGPGQGATEAFF